This TCR beta chain is drawn from a study of T cell clones after liver transplantation. This CDR3 spans 13 amino acids. With 10 bases clipped from V and 7 bases from J, the junction kept 7 bases outside the gene matches. Germline CDR1 ENHRY, CDR2 SYGVKD. Here immunoSEQ multiplex PCR was the method, and the copy in TCRdb shows in-frame clones only, minus some. The top ten hold over 8% of the sample, which has roughly 53,000 clones, 60% to 80% seen once. The origin of this receptor is a human patient who received a liver transplant. The T cells may come from the graft donor. The sample was CD4+ T cells from blood, taken at the 22-month timepoint. The V call is TRBV10-3, the J call TRBJ1-6, with TRBD1 matching 7 bases. The CDR3 nucleotides are TGTGCCACTAAAACAGGGGAGAATTCACCCCTCCACTTT. Translated, it gives CATKTGENSPLHF.